This T cell receptor (beta chain) was sequenced during a study of blood T cell repertoires in COVID-19. Across the study: Whether acute or convalescent, the COVID-19 samples came from the United States, Italy and Spain. In each case, the material was cDNA or gDNA derived from T cells, B-cell-depleted T cells, or PBMCs.

Methods used by the authors: Estimation of nucleated cell counts relied on the amplification of reference gene primers. Using immunoSEQ multiplex PCR, the repertoire was profiled, and TCRdb retains in-frame clones only, with some absent. That table furnishes V, J and clone size, whereas the DNA furnished D and trimming. The sample carries 100,000 to 150,000 clones, about 94% recorded once. Patients in Seattle were enrolled during active infection, then followed longitudinally. Germline V gene sequence: CDR1 MNHEY, CDR2 SVGEGT. The CDR3 is 13 residues long. V was cut by 5 bases and J by 0 bases, with 5 bases left in between.

The gene calls are TRBV6-2 or TRBV6-3 and TRBJ1-3; no reliable D call. The clonotype was recovered from a man aged 50 to 59 with COVID-19, enrolled during active disease. The sample taken for sequencing was peripheral blood. The CDR3, as DNA: TGTGCCAGCAGTCTAACCTCTGGAAACACCATATATTTT. This sequence encodes CASSLTSGNTIYF.